These T cell receptor beta chains were read from a single sample in a study of T-cell reconstitution after alpha-beta-depleted transplantation in children. TCRdb re-analysed the PCR reads in MiXCR, keeping a single row per CDR3 protein. The table records about 600,000 distinct CDR3 sequences, under 25% of them present only once. The sample in question was PBMCs, mostly from graft donor cells, obtained 360 days after TCRalphabeta/CD19-depleted stem cell transplant. Receptors originate from a boy younger than two who had a stem cell transplant for acute myeloid leukemia, so the T cells may come from the graft donor. The CDR3 runs from the conserved cysteine through the conserved F or W. D genes are given only for firm matches. Not all rows give a size; the values are once, few, many and, for expanded clones, a class.

D | size | J | V | CDR3 | DNA
TRBD2 | . | TRBJ2-5 | TRBV12-3/TRBV12-4 | CASRTSGGAPRTQYF | TGTGCCAGCAGGACTAGCGGGGGGGCCCCGAGGACCCAGTACTTC
TRBD1 | few | TRBJ2-3 | TRBV5-1 | CASSSGLWTGGSTDTQYF | TGCGCCAGCAGCTCGGGCCTCTGGACAGGGGGATCTACAGATACGCAGTATTTT
. | many | TRBJ2-5 | TRBV29-1 | CSVRTRVQETQYF | TGCAGCGTTAGGACCAGGGTTCAAGAGACCCAGTACTTC
. | . | TRBJ2-3 | TRBV2 | CASSPDLGTDTQYF | TGTGCCAGCTCTCCAGATTTGGGCACAGATACGCAGTATTTT
. | many | TRBJ1-1 | TRBV14 | CASSQLGLNTEAFF | TGTGCCAGCAGCCAACTGGGGTTGAATACTGAAGCTTTCTTT
TRBD2 | few | TRBJ2-7 | TRBV16 | CASSPSGTSGYEQYF | TGTGCCAGCAGCCCATCCGGGACTAGCGGCTACGAGCAGTACTTC
TRBD1 | . | TRBJ2-2 | TRBV28 | CASTDRVSGELFF | TGTGCCAGCACCGACAGGGTGAGCGGGGAGCTGTTTTTT
. | many | TRBJ1-1 | TRBV29-1 | CSVTKGGNTEAFF | TGCAGCGTTACGAAGGGGGGGAACACTGAAGCTTTCTTT
. | few | TRBJ1-5 | TRBV6-1 | CASRRTRGNQPQHF | TGTGCCAGCAGACGTACACGGGGCAATCAGCCCCAGCATTTT
. | . | TRBJ2-4 | TRBV20-1 | CSASRGSILLAKNIQYF | TGCAGTGCTAGTCGGGGCTCCATCCTTTTAGCCAAAAACATTCAGTACTTC
TRBD2 | . | TRBJ2-3 | TRBV20-1 | CSARGLAGGVDTQYF | TGCAGTGCTCGGGGACTAGCGGGGGGTGTTGATACGCAGTATTTT
. | . | TRBJ2-7 | TRBV18 | CASSPLEDSYEQYF | TGTGCCAGCTCACCACTCGAGGACTCCTACGAGCAGTACTTC
TRBD2 | many | TRBJ2-1 | TRBV28 | CASSLLAVSYNEQFF | TGTGCCAGCAGTTTACTAGCGGTGAGCTACAATGAGCAGTTCTTC
TRBD2 | . | TRBJ2-4 | TRBV3-1 | CASSKRERKNIQYF | TGTGCCAGCAGTAAGCGGGAAAGGAAAAACATTCAGTACTTC
. | many | TRBJ2-5 | TRBV15 | CATSRVNVGETQYF | TGTGCCACCAGCAGAGTTAATGTGGGAGAGACCCAGTACTTC
. | many | TRBJ1-2 | TRBV29-1 | CSVVGASNYGYTF | TGCAGCGTTGTAGGAGCGAGTAACTATGGCTACACCTTC
. | many | TRBJ1-1 | TRBV21-1 | CASSKAKLKDEAFF | TGTGCCAGCAGCAAAGCCAAGTTGAAGGATGAAGCTTTCTTT
. | many | TRBJ2-1 | TRBV15 | CATSPRGSEQFF | TGTGCCACCAGCCCCCGGGGGAGTGAGCAGTTCTTC
. | many | TRBJ2-1 | TRBV18 | CASSPGSSSYNEQFF | TGTGCCAGCTCACCGGGCAGTAGCTCCTACAATGAGCAGTTCTTC
. | few | TRBJ2-7 | TRBV7-9 | CASSYTQVPYEQYF | TGTGCCAGCAGCTACACCCAGGTCCCCTACGAGCAGTACTTC
TRBD2 | many | TRBJ2-3 | TRBV5-1 | CASSLGLASFTDTQYF | TGCGCCAGCAGCTTGGGACTAGCGAGTTTCACAGATACGCAGTATTTT
TRBD1 | . | TRBJ2-7 | TRBV7-9 | CASSLTGTAPYYEQYF | TGTGCCAGCAGCTTAACCGGGACAGCTCCCTACTACGAGCAGTACTTC
TRBD1 | many | TRBJ2-6 | TRBV20-1 | CSARNRGPFASGANVLTF | TGCAGTGCTAGAAACAGGGGGCCGTTTGCGTCTGGGGCCAACGTCCTGACTTTC
TRBD1 | many | TRBJ2-1 | TRBV2 | CASNRGPSYNEQFF | TGTGCCAGCAATAGGGGGCCCTCCTACAATGAGCAGTTCTTC
TRBD2 | . | TRBJ2-5 | TRBV20-1 | CCGQASGVPLRTQETQYF | TGCTGTGGCCAGGCTAGCGGGGTACCGTTGAGGACCCAAGAGACCCAGTACTTC
TRBD1 | few | TRBJ2-5 | TRBV29-1 | CSVDRQGGTQYF | TGCAGCGTTGATCGACAGGGGGGGACCCAGTACTTC
. | few | TRBJ1-1 | TRBV12-3/TRBV12-4 | CASSFRLEGLNTEAFF | TGTGCCAGCAGTTTCCGTCTGGAGGGTCTGAACACTGAAGCTTTCTTT
TRBD1 | once | TRBJ1-6 | TRBV2 | CASRTTQGAEGSPLHF | TGTGCCAGCAGGACTACACAGGGGGCGGAAGGCTCACCCCTCCACTTT
. | many | TRBJ1-6 | TRBV11-2 | CASSLSVRVNSPLHF | TGTGCCAGCAGCTTATCGGTCAGGGTGAATTCACCCCTCCACTTT
. | . | TRBJ1-1 | TRBV12-3/TRBV12-4 | CASSSRTEAFF | TGTGCCAGCAGTAGTAGGACTGAAGCTTTCTTT
. | . | TRBJ2-7 | TRBV10-2 | CASSQQRYYEQYF | TGCGCCAGCAGCCAACAGCGTTACTACGAGCAGTACTTC
TRBD1 | . | TRBJ1-1 | TRBV20-1 | CSASRGRANTEAFF | TGCAGTGCTAGCAGGGGGCGCGCGAACACTGAAGCTTTCTTT
. | . | TRBJ2-2 | TRBV12-3/TRBV12-4 | CASSPRIGRADTGELFF | TGTGCCAGCAGCCCAAGGATTGGCAGGGCGGACACCGGGGAGCTGTTTTTT
. | many | TRBJ2-5 | TRBV7-9 | CASSPLSRETQYF | TGTGCCAGCAGCCCCCTCTCCCGGGAGACCCAGTACTTC
TRBD2 | . | TRBJ2-3 | TRBV12-3/TRBV12-4 | CASSHGRGGWSQYF | TGTGCCAGCAGTCACGGGCGGGGGGGCTGGTCGCAGTATTTT
. | . | TRBJ1-1 | TRBV6-1 | CASKKGHGGTEAFF | TGTGCCAGCAAAAAAGGGCACGGGGGGACTGAAGCTTTCTTT
. | . | TRBJ1-2 | TRBV12-3/TRBV12-4 | CASSLGAGDGYTF | TGTGCCAGCAGCCTGGGGGCCGGGGATGGCTACACCTTC
. | . | TRBJ1-2 | TRBV14 | CASSQDWAAPYGYTF | TGTGCCAGCAGCCAAGATTGGGCGGCGCCCTATGGCTACACCTTC
. | . | TRBJ1-1 | TRBV21-1 | CADPGGLNTEAFF | TGTGCCGATCCAGGGGGTTTAAACACTGAAGCTTTCTTT
. | many | TRBJ1-2 | TRBV29-1 | CTSRGRINGYTF | TGCACCTCGAGAGGGCGCATTAATGGCTACACCTTC
. | . | TRBJ2-1 | TRBV24-1 | CATSDPRGEGNEQFF | TGTGCCACCAGTGATCCTAGGGGGGAAGGCAATGAGCAGTTCTTC
TRBD2 | few | TRBJ2-1 | TRBV4-3 | CASSQGRGFSGENNEQFF | TGCGCCAGCAGCCAGGGGCGAGGCTTCAGCGGGGAAAACAATGAGCAGTTCTTC
. | many | TRBJ1-6 | TRBV4-1 | CASSQDPRGKLDSPLHF | TGCGCCAGCAGCCAAGACCCGAGGGGGAAACTTGATTCACCCCTCCACTTT
. | . | TRBJ2-1 | TRBV12-3/TRBV12-4 | CASSLEGRYNEQFF | TGTGCCAGCAGTTTAGAGGGGCGTTACAATGAGCAGTTCTTC
TRBD2 | . | TRBJ2-5 | TRBV6-5 | CASSYLPGLIPETQYF | TGTGCCAGCAGTTACCTACCGGGACTAATCCCAGAGACCCAGTACTTC
. | few | TRBJ2-7 | TRBV7-9 | CASSLDIYEQYF | TGTGCCAGCAGCTTAGACATCTACGAGCAGTACTTC
TRBD2 | many | TRBJ2-5 | TRBV4-3 | CASSHSPGLAGGQETQYF | TGCGCCAGCAGCCATTCGCCGGGACTAGCGGGGGGTCAAGAGACCCAGTACTTC
. | many | TRBJ1-2 | TRBV11-3 | CASSPFAHRLQYGYTF | TGTGCCAGCAGCCCCTTTGCCCACCGTTTACAGTATGGCTACACCTTC
. | . | TRBJ1-3 | TRBV29-1 | CSATRGSGNTIYF | TGCAGCGCTACGAGGGGGTCTGGAAACACCATATATTTT
TRBD1 | . | TRBJ2-1 | TRBV5-1 | CASSPGQGYQQFF | TGCGCCAGCAGCCCAGGACAGGGGTATCAGCAGTTCTTC
TRBD1 | few | TRBJ1-1 | TRBV20-1 | CSGFRGQGLVYEAFF | TGCAGTGGATTTCGAGGACAGGGACTAGTATATGAAGCTTTCTTT
TRBD1 | . | TRBJ2-7 | TRBV6-2/TRBV6-3 | CASSQDRGRYEQYF | TGTGCCAGCAGTCAGGACAGGGGCAGGTACGAGCAGTACTTC